This is a list of T cell receptor beta chains from one sample in a study of T cells after yellow fever vaccination. TCRdb independently ran MiXCR on the 5' RACE reads; one entry per CDR3 protein. The repertoire has 120,000 or so distinct CDR3 sequences, about 8.8% of them found once; the top ten carry 30% to 50%. The source material was CD8+ T cells sorted from PBMCs, sampled on the day of the yellow fever booster vaccination. Source of these receptors: a man younger than 30 who received the YFV17D yellow fever vaccine. Both conserved end residues are part of each CDR3. A D gene is named only where the DNA matches it firmly. Clone size is not always given. Where it is, it says once, few, many or a class for expanded clones.

CDR3 | DNA | D | V | size | J
CASSLRQESYGYTF | TGTGCCAGCAGCTTAAGGCAGGAAAGCTATGGCTACACCTTC | NA | TRBV7-9 | many | TRBJ1-2
CASSPNLGGKNIQYF | TGTGCCAGCAGCCCTAACCTGGGCGGCAAAAACATTCAGTACTTC | NA | TRBV7-9 | few | TRBJ2-4
CASSLGSPRQETQYF | TGTGCCAGCAGCCTTGGGAGTCCTCGCCAAGAGACCCAGTACTTC | NA | TRBV7-9 | NA | TRBJ2-5
CAIVGEGNTEAFF | TGTGCCATCGTCGGAGAGGGGAACACTGAAGCTTTCTTT | NA | TRBV10-3 | few | TRBJ1-1
CASSQEGEETQYF | TGCGCCAGCAGCCAAGAGGGGGAAGAGACCCAGTACTTC | NA | TRBV4-3 | few | TRBJ2-5
CSVEGGRGRVNEQFF | TGCAGCGTTGAAGGAGGGCGAGGCAGGGTGAATGAGCAGTTCTTC | NA | TRBV29-1 | few | TRBJ2-1
CASSQEMPSGLTDTQYF | TGTGCCAGCAGCCAAGAGATGCCTAGCGGACTCACAGATACGCAGTATTTT | TRBD2 | TRBV4-2 | NA | TRBJ2-3
CASSQDMETQYF | TGTGCCAGCAGCCAAGATATGGAGACCCAGTACTTC | NA | TRBV4-2 | few | TRBJ2-5
CASSHSGQVNTEAFF | TGCGCCAGCAGCCATTCGGGACAGGTGAACACTGAAGCTTTCTTT | TRBD1 | TRBV4-1 | few | TRBJ1-1
CASSLTVGEAYNEQFF | TGCGCCAGCAGCCTCACTGTTGGGGAAGCCTACAATGAGCAGTTCTTC | NA | TRBV10-1 | NA | TRBJ2-1
CASSQSLTRTGAETQYF | TGTGCCAGCAGCCAGAGTCTAACACGGACAGGGGCAGAGACCCAGTACTTC | TRBD1 | TRBV14 | NA | TRBJ2-5
CASSPGRVTSGTQYF | TGTGCCAGCAGCCCCGGTAGAGTAACTTCAGGTACGCAGTATTTT | NA | TRBV6-2/TRBV6-3 | few | TRBJ2-3
CASSESGGAINEKLFF | TGTGCCAGCAGTGAATCTGGCGGTGCCATTAATGAAAAACTGTTTTTT | NA | TRBV25-1 | many | TRBJ1-4
CASSQDPAANTEAFF | TGCGCCAGCAGCCAAGATCCGGCGGCGAACACTGAAGCTTTCTTT | NA | TRBV4-3 | many | TRBJ1-1
CASSLGIDGYTF | TGTGCCAGCAGCTTAGGAATAGATGGCTACACCTTC | NA | TRBV7-9 | few | TRBJ1-2
CASSLLADTQYF | TGTGCCAGCAGCTTACTGGCAGATACGCAGTATTTT | NA | TRBV7-6 | NA | TRBJ2-3
CASSKVGYEQFF | TGTGCCAGCAGTAAGGTGGGTTATGAGCAGTTCTTC | NA | TRBV11-2 | few | TRBJ2-1
CASSQLAEGNTEAFF | TGCGCCAGCAGCCAATTAGCCGAAGGAAACACTGAAGCTTTCTTT | NA | TRBV4-1 | few | TRBJ1-1
CASSVGRGRESWRFF | TGTGCCAGCAGCGTAGGTCGGGGGCGCGAGTCTTGGCGGTTCTTC | NA | TRBV9 | NA | TRBJ2-1
CASSYSGQGRDTGELFF | TGTGCCAGCAGTTACTCTGGACAGGGGCGAGACACCGGGGAGCTGTTTTTT | TRBD1 | TRBV6-5 | NA | TRBJ2-2
CASSYSVLRGQFTDEQFF | TGTGCCAGCAGTTACTCGGTTCTCAGGGGGCAGTTTACCGATGAGCAGTTCTTC | TRBD1 | TRBV6-2/TRBV6-3 | NA | TRBJ2-1
CASSFTGGGEQYF | TGCGCCAGCAGCTTCACAGGGGGCGGCGAGCAGTACTTC | TRBD1 | TRBV4-1 | NA | TRBJ2-7
CATEGDTDEKLFF | TGTGCCACAGAAGGGGATACTGATGAAAAACTGTTTTTT | NA | TRBV3-1 | few | TRBJ1-4
CASRTRAEAFF | TGTGCCAGTAGGACCAGGGCTGAAGCTTTCTTT | NA | TRBV19 | NA | TRBJ1-1
CASSPWAGQGKTQYF | TGCGCCAGCAGCCCGTGGGCGGGACAGGGGAAGACCCAGTACTTC | TRBD1 | TRBV4-1 | NA | TRBJ2-5
CSVEEDGEAFF | TGCAGCGTTGAAGAGGACGGTGAAGCTTTCTTT | NA | TRBV29-1 | few | TRBJ1-1
CASSYGRDTQYF | TGTGCCAGCAGTTACGGTCGCGATACGCAGTATTTT | NA | TRBV6-5 | NA | TRBJ2-3
CASSHQLAGPGELFF | TGCGCCAGCAGCCACCAGTTGGCGGGGCCCGGGGAGCTGTTTTTT | NA | TRBV4-3 | NA | TRBJ2-2
CASSPPDTIGHGYTF | TGTGCCAGCTCACCACCGGATACAATTGGACATGGCTACACCTTC | NA | TRBV18 | NA | TRBJ1-2
CATSRDGGNGEQYF | TGTGCCACCAGCAGAGATGGGGGGAATGGCGAGCAGTACTTC | NA | TRBV15 | few | TRBJ2-7
CASSPSILAGEDTQYF | TGTGCCAGCTCACCTTCGATACTAGCGGGGGAAGATACGCAGTATTTT | TRBD2 | TRBV18 | NA | TRBJ2-3
CSASADLRETQYF | TGCAGTGCTAGCGCGGACTTAAGAGAGACCCAGTACTTC | NA | TRBV20-1 | many | TRBJ2-5
CAASDSGANVLTF | TGTGCCGCCTCCGACTCTGGGGCCAACGTCCTGACTTTC | NA | TRBV5-4 | NA | TRBJ2-6
CASSTLAEWRGTAFF | TGTGCCAGTAGTACCTTAGCAGAGTGGAGGGGTACGGCTTTCTTT | NA | TRBV19 | few | TRBJ1-1
CASSQEDGTGNIQYF | TGCGCCAGCAGCCAAGAGGACGGGACTGGAAACATTCAGTACTTC | NA | TRBV4-1 | few | TRBJ2-4
CASSLGMDQPQHF | TGTGCCAGCAGTTTAGGGATGGATCAGCCCCAGCATTTT | NA | TRBV12-3/TRBV12-4 | few | TRBJ1-5
CASRSGSSNEQFF | TGTGCCAGCAGGAGTGGCTCAAGCAATGAGCAGTTCTTC | NA | TRBV11-3 | NA | TRBJ2-1
CASSFYDKSNYGYTF | TGTGCCAGCAGCTTTTATGACAAGTCTAACTATGGCTACACCTTC | NA | TRBV7-9 | NA | TRBJ1-2
CATRQGPNTEAFF | TGTGCCACCAGACAGGGGCCAAACACTGAAGCTTTCTTT | TRBD1 | TRBV24-1 | few | TRBJ1-1
CASSSSTGGWFQPQHF | TGTGCCAGCAGCTCCAGTACAGGGGGCTGGTTTCAGCCCCAGCATTTT | TRBD1 | TRBV7-9 | NA | TRBJ1-5
CASSYTGGQGETQYF | TGTGCCAGCAGCTATACAGGGGGCCAAGGAGAGACCCAGTACTTC | TRBD1 | TRBV9 | NA | TRBJ2-5